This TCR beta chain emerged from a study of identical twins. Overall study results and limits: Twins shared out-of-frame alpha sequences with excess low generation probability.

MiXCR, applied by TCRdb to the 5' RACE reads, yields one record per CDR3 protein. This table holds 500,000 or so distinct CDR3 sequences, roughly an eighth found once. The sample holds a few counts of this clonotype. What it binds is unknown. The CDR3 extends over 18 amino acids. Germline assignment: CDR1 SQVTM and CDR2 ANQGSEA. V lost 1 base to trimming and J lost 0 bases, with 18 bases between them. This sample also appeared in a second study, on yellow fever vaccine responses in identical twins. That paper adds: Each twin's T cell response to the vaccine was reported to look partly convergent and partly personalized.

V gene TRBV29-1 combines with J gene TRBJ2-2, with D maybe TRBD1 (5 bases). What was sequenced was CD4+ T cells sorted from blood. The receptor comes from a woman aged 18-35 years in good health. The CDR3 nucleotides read TGCAGCGTTGAAGTAGCCAGGGCCCCCTTAACGAACACCGGGGAGCTGTTTTTT. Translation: CSVEVARAPLTNTGELFF.